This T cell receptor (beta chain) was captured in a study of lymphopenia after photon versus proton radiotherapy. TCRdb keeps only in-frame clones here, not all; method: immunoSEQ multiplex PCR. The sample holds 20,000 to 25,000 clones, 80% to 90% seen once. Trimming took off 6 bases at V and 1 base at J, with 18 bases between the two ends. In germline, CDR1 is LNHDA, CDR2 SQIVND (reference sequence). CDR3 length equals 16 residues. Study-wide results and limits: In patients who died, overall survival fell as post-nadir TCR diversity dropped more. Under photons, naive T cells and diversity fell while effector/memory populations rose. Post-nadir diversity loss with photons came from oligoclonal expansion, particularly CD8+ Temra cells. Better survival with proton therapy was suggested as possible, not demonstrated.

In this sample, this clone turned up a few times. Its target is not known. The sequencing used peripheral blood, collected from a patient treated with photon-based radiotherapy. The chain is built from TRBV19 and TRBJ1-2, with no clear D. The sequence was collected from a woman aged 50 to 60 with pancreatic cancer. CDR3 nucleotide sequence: TGTGCCAGTAGGATAACCAACAGCGACCTTAACTATGGCTACACCTTC. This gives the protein CASRITNSDLNYGYTF.